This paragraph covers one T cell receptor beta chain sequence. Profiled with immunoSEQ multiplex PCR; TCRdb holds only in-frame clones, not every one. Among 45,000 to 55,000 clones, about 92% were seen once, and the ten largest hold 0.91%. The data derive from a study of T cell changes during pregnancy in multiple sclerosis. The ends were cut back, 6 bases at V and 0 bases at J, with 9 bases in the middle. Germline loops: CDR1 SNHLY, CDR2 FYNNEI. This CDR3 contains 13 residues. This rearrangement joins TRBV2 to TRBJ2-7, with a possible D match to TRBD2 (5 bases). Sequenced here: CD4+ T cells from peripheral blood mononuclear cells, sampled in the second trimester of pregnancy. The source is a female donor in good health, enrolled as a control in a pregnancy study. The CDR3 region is CASRRALSYEQYF. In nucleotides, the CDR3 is TGTGCCAGCAGGAGGGCCCTCTCCTACGAGCAGTACTTC.